This T cell receptor (beta chain) appears in the sequencing data of a study of HIV-infected patients and healthy controls. Study context: The CD4:CD8 ratio increased slightly in early therapy, but CD8 counts showed no consistent change.

The repertoire came from unfractionated whole blood and reflected all unsorted peripheral T cells. The V end lost 5 bases, the J end lost 4 bases, and 14 bases lay between the germline ends. This CDR3 region has 14 residues. Germline V gene data show CDR1 as SGHAT and CDR2 as FQNNGV. Reverse transcription used about 500 ng RNA and constant-region primers for alpha and beta. Each of the alpha and beta chains got its own library through chain-specific third strand synthesis with indices. Ligation attached cDNA to a 5' RACE adapter that carried a random hexamer and SP2 site. Via MiXCR, TCRdb re-called the 5' RACE reads, giving one row per CDR3 protein. The repertoire holds around 10,000 distinct CDR3 sequences, with 7% to 8.5% as singletons. There are many counts of this clonotype.

This rearrangement joins TRBV11-2 to TRBJ1-2; D might be TRBD1 (6 bases). The sequencing used blood, collected before antiretroviral therapy. The TCR originated in an adult with HIV infection. CDR3: CASSPLGQPYGYTF. In nucleotides, the CDR3 is TGTGCCAGCAGCCCATTGGGACAACCCTATGGCTACACCTTC.